These T cell receptor beta chains were read from a single sample in a study of CD8 T cells in Susac syndrome. TCRdb recomputed calls from the immunoSEQ multiplex PCR reads with MiXCR, one row per CDR3 protein. The profile covers approximately 190,000 distinct CDR3 sequences, with about 96% appearing a single time and about 0.09% taken by the ten largest. The sequenced material came from CD4+ T cells from PBMCs. All receptors derive from a human donor with multiple sclerosis. CDR3s include the opening cysteine and the closing phenylalanine or tryptophan. The D gene is left open where the match is weak. Expanded clones are given a class, and other clones once, few, many or no size at all.

TRBD2	-	TRBV3-1	TRBJ2-1	TGTGCCAGCAGCCAAGAAGGCCTAGCGGGAGGGACCTACAATGAGCAGTTCTTC	CASSQEGLAGGTYNEQFF
TRBD2	-	TRBV30	TRBJ2-5	TGTGCCTGGGGTGCGGGGGTTCGAGAGACCCAGTACTTC	CAWGAGVRETQYF
-	-	TRBV5-4	TRBJ1-1	TGTGCCAGCAGGTCCTTCAACACTGAAGCTTTCTTT	CASRSFNTEAFF
TRBD1	-	TRBV9	TRBJ1-1	TGTGCCAGCAGCGTGGGACAGCCGAACACTGAAGCTTTCTTT	CASSVGQPNTEAFF
-	once	TRBV10-3	TRBJ2-3	TGTGCCATCAGGAGAAGCGGACCCACAGATACGCAGTATTTT	CAIRRSGPTDTQYF
-	-	TRBV20-1	TRBJ2-3	TGCAGTGCTAGAGATGCGGTGGGAGCGCAGTATTTT	CSARDAVGAQYF
-	-	TRBV30	TRBJ2-5	TGTGCCTGGAGTGCACGGAGGGAGACCCAGTACTTC	CAWSARRETQYF
-	-	TRBV20-1	TRBJ1-1	TGCAGTGCCCGGGGACCCTGGGAAGCTTTCTTT	CSARGPWEAFF
-	-	TRBV2	TRBJ1-2	TGTGCCAGCAGTACGGACTATGGCTACACCTTC	CASSTDYGYTF
-	-	TRBV5-1	TRBJ1-1	TGCGCCAGCAGCTTGGCGGGGGCGCGAAACCCAATGAACACTGAAGCTTTCTTT	CASSLAGARNPMNTEAFF
-	-	TRBV7-9	TRBJ1-2	TGTGCCAGCAGCCCTTCCGGCTTTATTCTCTATGGCTACACCTTC	CASSPSGFILYGYTF
-	-	TRBV20-1	TRBJ2-1	TGCAGTGCTAATCCGGGCAACTCCTACAATGAGCAGTTCTTC	CSANPGNSYNEQFF
TRBD2	once	TRBV29-1	TRBJ2-3	TGCAGCGTGCTGAAACTAGCGGGACGTTTTTATACGCAGTATTTT	CSVLKLAGRFYTQYF
TRBD2	-	TRBV5-6	TRBJ2-7	TGTGCCAGCAACAAAAGACTAGCGGGGCAGTACTTC	CASNKRLAGQYF
TRBD2	once	TRBV18	TRBJ2-1	TGTGCCAGCTCACCCTTTCAGACTAGCGGGATCTACAATGAGCAGTTCTTC	CASSPFQTSGIYNEQFF
-	-	TRBV30	TRBJ2-6	TGTGCCTGGAGTCCGGGACCCGGGGCCAACGTCCTGACTTTC	CAWSPGPGANVLTF
-	-	TRBV29-1	TRBJ2-3	TGCAGCGTTGAGGATGGCCGGACGTCCCTTTCGACGCAGTATTTT	CSVEDGRTSLSTQYF
-	-	TRBV5-6	TRBJ1-5	TGTGCCAGCAGCCCTGGTGGTCGTATGCCCCAGCATTTT	CASSPGGRMPQHF
TRBD1	-	TRBV20-1	TRBJ2-5	TGCAGTGCTAGAAACAGGGGGGAGACCCAGTACTTC	CSARNRGETQYF
-	-	TRBV30	TRBJ2-7	TGTGCCTGGACCAGAAAGCAGCTGGACTACGAGCAGTACTTC	CAWTRKQLDYEQYF
-	-	TRBV5-4	TRBJ1-1	TGTGCCAGCAGCTTGTGGACAACTCTAAGGGACACTGAAGCTTTCTTT	CASSLWTTLRDTEAFF
-	-	TRBV29-1	TRBJ2-3	TGCAGCGTTGTGAGGGGCACAGATACGCAGTATTTT	CSVVRGTDTQYF
-	-	TRBV12-3/TRBV12-4	TRBJ2-3	TGTGCCAGCAGACGGAGGGCAGATACGCAGTATTTT	CASRRRADTQYF
TRBD1	-	TRBV13	TRBJ2-7	TGTGCCAGCAACCTAGGGACAGGATTCCACGAGCAGTACTTC	CASNLGTGFHEQYF
TRBD1	-	TRBV19	TRBJ1-5	TGTGCCAGTAGTAGGACCTTGACAGGGGGCCAGAGCAATCAGCCCCAGCATTTT	CASSRTLTGGQSNQPQHF
-	-	TRBV2	TRBJ2-4	TGTGCCAGCAGTGCGACCTATCTTCAGTACTTC	CASSATYLQYF
-	-	TRBV3-1	TRBJ1-2	TGTGCCAGCAGCCAAGATGACGCCGGCTACACCTTC	CASSQDDAGYTF
-	-	TRBV7-9	TRBJ1-1	TGTGCCAGCAGCTTAGCAGGGATGAACACTGAAGCTTTCTTT	CASSLAGMNTEAFF
-	-	TRBV5-4	TRBJ1-1	TGTGCCAGCAGCTCCCAACAGGTCCAAGGCACTGAAGCTTTCTTT	CASSSQQVQGTEAFF
-	-	TRBV7-9	TRBJ2-7	TGTGCCAGCACCCCTTTCGGGACCAACTCCTACGAGCAGTACTTC	CASTPFGTNSYEQYF
-	-	TRBV12-5	TRBJ2-5	TGTGCTAGTGGTTTGGGGACCGGCGAGACCCAGTACTTC	CASGLGTGETQYF
-	-	TRBV20-1	TRBJ2-3	TGCAGTGCTAGACGCCCGAGCACAGATACGCAGTATTTT	CSARRPSTDTQYF
TRBD2	-	TRBV7-9	TRBJ2-1	TGTGCCAGCAGCTCATCGGGACTAGCGGGGGTAAATGAGCAGTTCTTC	CASSSSGLAGVNEQFF
-	-	TRBV14	TRBJ1-4	TGTGCCAGCAGCCCCAGCGGACTCTCTAGGGGGGAAAAACTGTTTTTT	CASSPSGLSRGEKLFF
-	-	TRBV29-1	TRBJ2-5	TGCAGCACCGGACAGCCCCAAGAGACCCAGTACTTC	CSTGQPQETQYF
-	-	TRBV18	TRBJ2-2	TGTGCCAGCTCACCCAACGGGGAGAACACCGGGGAGCTGTTTTTT	CASSPNGENTGELFF
TRBD1	-	TRBV29-1	TRBJ1-1	TGCATGGGACAGTCTTTGAACACTGAAGCTTTCTTT	CMGQSLNTEAFF
-	-	TRBV20-1	TRBJ2-5	TGCAGTGCTATGGATGGGGGGGAGACCCAGTACTTC	CSAMDGGETQYF
-	-	TRBV29-1	TRBJ2-2	TGCAGCGTTGGATTGGAGTTCGGGGAGCTGTTTTTT	CSVGLEFGELFF
TRBD2	-	TRBV5-1	TRBJ2-1	TGCGCCAGCAGCACCTCGGGAGGGCTTGGCAATGAGCAGTTCTTC	CASSTSGGLGNEQFF
TRBD1	-	TRBV3-1	TRBJ2-2	TGTGCCAGCAGGGGGACAGCGGCGGCCGGGGAGCTGTTTTTT	CASRGTAAAGELFF
-	-	TRBV3-1	TRBJ2-5	TGTGCCAGCAGCCAAGTACCCAGGGTAGAGACCCAGTACTTC	CASSQVPRVETQYF
-	-	TRBV4-1	TRBJ1-1	TGCGCCAGCAGGCAGTTCGGGGCGGCGAACACTGAAGCTTTCTTT	CASRQFGAANTEAFF
-	few	TRBV9	TRBJ1-2	TGTGCCAGCAGTGGCTATGGCTACACCTTC	CASSGYGYTF
-	-	TRBV5-1	TRBJ1-2	TGCGCCAGCAGCTTGGGGGTGGAAGGCTACACCTTC	CASSLGVEGYTF
-	-	TRBV3-1	TRBJ2-5	TGTGCCAGCGGGAGACGGGTGGAATCGGAGACCCAGTACTTC	CASGRRVESETQYF
-	-	TRBV3-1	TRBJ2-2	TGTGCCAGCAGCCCAACGGCAGGAAACACCGGGGAGCTGTTTTTT	CASSPTAGNTGELFF
TRBD1	-	TRBV2	TRBJ1-5	TGTGCCAGCAGTCCCCGACAGGGGGTACAGCCCCAGCATTTT	CASSPRQGVQPQHF
-	-	TRBV7-9	TRBJ1-2	TGTGCCAGCAGCTTATCCAACAGGGAGAATGGCTACACCTTC	CASSLSNRENGYTF
TRBD1	-	TRBV18	TRBJ2-7	TGTGCCAGCTCACCAGGGACAGGGGGCGACGAGCAGTACTTC	CASSPGTGGDEQYF
TRBD1	-	TRBV7-2	TRBJ2-5	TGTGCCAGCAGCTCCGGATCAGGGGGGACCCAGTACTTC	CASSSGSGGTQYF
TRBD1	-	TRBV6-6	TRBJ2-3	TGTGCCAGCAGGCAGGGACAGGGATTAGGTACGCAGTATTTT	CASRQGQGLGTQYF
-	-	TRBV24-1	TRBJ2-2	TGTGCCACCAGTGACAAGACGACACTCCGGGGTCCCGGGGAGCTGTTTTTT	CATSDKTTLRGPGELFF